This entry is about one T cell receptor (beta chain). Its target is not known. This specimen comes from a study of monozygotic twins with inflammatory bowel disease. The study's findings and limits: With inverse Simpson as the measure, TCRbeta diversity was lower in IBD patients than in healthy co-twins.

Germline CDR1 SGHRS, CDR2 YFSETQ. The CDR3 has 17 residues. Using eight separate reactions per sample, the authors generated cDNA. TCRdb reprocessed the 5' RACE reads; each CDR3 protein has one entry and no DNA is given. This repertoire comprises about 380,000 distinct CDR3 sequences; its ten largest clones make up 2.6%. The sequence came from a human donor with ulcerative colitis or Crohn's disease, or a healthy co-twin of an affected twin (not recorded which). The sample was blood. V is TRBV5-1 and J is TRBJ2-3; TCRdb's assignment of TRBD2 cannot be checked, as there is no DNA. CDR3 loop: CASSSSLAGEGTDTQYF.